This entry lists 29 T cell receptor beta chains sequenced from one sample in a study of blood T cell repertoires in COVID-19. Profiled with immunoSEQ multiplex PCR; TCRdb holds only in-frame clones, not every one. The data show roughly 140,000 clones, around 87% seen once. Material: peripheral blood. The source is a woman between 40 and 50 years old with acute or convalescent COVID-19.

This chain uses TRBV19 with TRBJ2-1, with D possibly TRBD2 on 6 matching bases. The CDR3 has 14 amino acids. Per the germline V gene, CDR1 is LNHDA and CDR2 is SQIVND (reference sequence). Trimming shortened V by 3 bases and J by 5 bases, and 11 bases separated the two germline ends. CDR3 loop: CASSMGLDNNEQFF. As DNA, the CDR3 is TGTGCCAGTAGTATGGGACTGGACAACAATGAGCAGTTCTTC.

This chain connects TRBV10-3 to TRBJ1-4; a weak D match, TRBD1 (5 bases). This CDR3 has 13 amino acids. With 10 bases removed from V and 7 bases from J, the gap between germline ends came to 16 bases. Germline V CDR1 and CDR2: ENHRY, SYGVKD. CDR3 in DNA: TGTGCCACCTCCCCAGGGTATGGTGAAAAACTGTTTTTT. Protein sequence: CATSPGYGEKLFF.

The chain is built from TRBV3-1 (or the pseudogene TRBV3-2) and TRBJ1-2, with a possible D match to TRBD1 (5 bases). V was cut by 1 base and J by 4 bases, with 10 bases left in between. The CDR3 length is 14 residues. Germline loops: CDR1 LGHDT, CDR2 YNNKEL (reference sequence). The CDR3 DNA is TGTGCCAGCAGCCAAGTCGGGGGGACCTATGGCTACACCTTC. This translates into CASSQVGGTYGYTF.

J is TRBJ1-4 and V is TRBV21-1; TRBD1 is the table's D call, not checked against the DNA. TRBV21-1 is reported as a pseudogene. The CDR3 length is 15 residues. The CDR3 coding sequence is TGTGCCAGCAGCGCCCCACAGGGGGCGTGCGAAAAACTGTTTTTT. Translated, it gives CASSAPQGACEKLFF.

A remark on this clone: The sample carries other DNA sequences with the same CDR3. CDR3 nucleotides: TGTGCCAGTAGTATCGGGGGCTCCTACGAGCAGTACTTC. Amino acids: CASSIGGSYEQYF. The gene calls are TRBV19 and TRBJ2-7, with a possible D match to TRBD2 (6 bases). Trimming left V 3 bases short and J 0 bases short, with 6 bases between. Germline V gene lookup returns CDR1 LNHDA and CDR2 SQIVND (reference sequence). This CDR3 region has 13 residues.

CDR3 sequence (DNA): TGTGCCAGCAGCGTAGACGGCGGAACCTACGAGCAGTACTTC. This encodes CASSVDGGTYEQYF. The V call is TRBV9, the J call TRBJ2-7; no clear D. The germline CDR1 and CDR2 sequences are SGDLS and YYNGEE. V lost 0 bases to trimming and J lost 2 bases, with 9 bases between them. The CDR3 runs 14 residues.

There are a few counts of this clone. The rearrangement links TRBV10-3 to TRBJ2-3; TRBD2 agrees at 11 bases. Germline assignment: CDR1 ENHRY and CDR2 SYGVKD. The CDR3 consists of 18 residues. With V trimmed by 4 bases and J by 0 bases, 9 bases remained unmatched. The CDR3: CAISGHPGTSGSTDTQYF. CDR3 in DNA: TGTGCCATCAGTGGGCACCCTGGGACTAGCGGAAGCACAGATACGCAGTATTTT.

The chain is built from TRBV7-9 and TRBJ2-5; D not certain. CDR3 length equals 13 residues. The V end was cut by 3 bases, the J end by 5 bases, with 10 bases between. Germline CDR1 SEHNR, CDR2 FQNEAQ (reference sequence). CDR3 coding DNA: TGTGCCAGCAGCTTCGCGGATTTGGAGACCCAGTACTTC. Residues: CASSFADLETQYF.

The CDR3 sequence is CASTTGPGNQPQHF. CDR3 DNA sequence: TGTGCCAGCACGACAGGCCCGGGGAATCAGCCCCAGCATTTT. The rearrangement links TRBV2 to TRBJ1-5, with D possibly matching TRBD1 (6 bases). This CDR3 region has 14 residues. Trimming pared 7 bases from V and 4 bases from J, leaving 14 bases between. Germline values: CDR1 SNHLY, CDR2 FYNNEI.

CDR3 nucleotide sequence: TGTGCCAGCAGCTTCGGGGGGTGGACTGAAGCTTTCTTT. Protein: CASSFGGWTEAFF. V gene TRBV11-2 combines with J gene TRBJ1-1, with D perhaps TRBD1 (5 bases). Per the germline V gene, CDR1 is SGHAT and CDR2 is FQNNGV. The CDR3 consists of 13 residues. The ends were cut back, 3 bases at V and 5 bases at J, with 10 bases in the middle. The whole variable domain, filled in from reference TRBV11-2 and TRBJ1-1, reads EAGVAQSPRYKIIEKRQSVAFWCNPISGHATLYWYQQILGQGPKLLIQFQNNGVVDDSQLPKDRFSAERLKGVDSTLKIQPAKLEDSAVYLCASSFGGWTEAFFGQGTRLTVV.

The J gene is TRBJ2-2, the V gene TRBV7-2; the match to TRBD2 covers 9 bases. The junction had 11 bases not matched to a gene; V was cut back by 0 bases and J by 6 bases. This CDR3 is built from 18 residues. Germline CDR1 reads SGHTA; CDR2 reads FQGNSA. CDR3 sequence reads: CASSLARLAGASAGELFF. As DNA, the CDR3 is TGTGCCAGCAGCTTAGCTCGCTTAGCGGGGGCCTCAGCCGGGGAGCTGTTTTTT.

This sequence joins TRBV5-1 and TRBJ2-1; 14 nucleotides align to TRBD2. This CDR3 has 18 amino acids. Trimming took 5 bases from V and 1 from J; bases not matched to a gene: 8. Germline V gives CDR1 SGHRS, CDR2 YFSETQ. The CDR3: CASRMGLAGESSYNEQFF. DNA of the CDR3: TGCGCCAGCAGGATGGGACTAGCGGGAGAATCGTCCTACAATGAGCAGTTCTTC.

V usage is TRBV24-1 and J usage is TRBJ1-6; the D is unclear. The germline V gene has CDR1 KGHDR and CDR2 SFDVKD. V was shortened by 5 bases and J by 5 bases, with 6 bases between the two germline ends. The CDR3 has 13 amino acids. CDR3 amino acids: CATSGRDNSPLHF. The CDR3 region has the DNA TGTGCCACCAGTGGACGGGATAATTCACCCCTCCACTTT.

The DNA of the CDR3 is TGTGCCAGCAGCCAATACGGAGACGGAAACACCATATATTTT. It is translated as CASSQYGDGNTIYF. This chain joins TRBV3-1 (or the pseudogene TRBV3-2) and TRBJ1-3; D remains ambiguous. Trimming cost V 2 bases and J 4 bases, with 9 bases left between them. Germline lookup yields CDR1 LGHDT and CDR2 YNNKEL (reference sequence). The CDR3 loop spans 14 amino acids.

The chain recombines TRBV10-2 with TRBJ2-3; 7 nucleotides align to TRBD2. This CDR3 is 12 amino acids long. Germline V gives CDR1 WSHSY, CDR2 SAAADI. J gave up 11 bases and V 0 bases, and 2 bases lay outside the gene matches. This CDR3 is CASSESGTMQYF. The CDR3 coding sequence is TGCGCCAGCAGTGAGTCCGGGACTATGCAGTATTTT.

CDR3 region: CASSQNLLVLSSYNEQFF. In nucleotides, the CDR3 is TGCGCCAGCAGCCAAAACCTACTAGTCCTTAGCTCCTACAATGAGCAGTTCTTC. J is TRBJ2-1 and V is TRBV4-1, with a tentative D call TRBD2 (5 bases). The V end was cut by 2 bases, the J end by 0 bases, with 17 bases between. CDR3 size: 18 residues. CDR1 is MGHRA, CDR2 YSYEKL, per germline.

The chain joins TRBV6-5 to TRBJ1-3; the D gene is possibly TRBD1 (5 bases). CDR1 and CDR2 (germline): MNHEY, SVGAGI. Deletions cut 7 bases from V and 2 bases from J, with 15 bases between. The CDR3 spans 15 residues. The CDR3 sequence: CASTFQGTAGNTIYF. CDR3 nucleotide sequence: TGTGCCAGCACCTTCCAGGGAACCGCTGGAAACACCATATATTTT.

The chain couples TRBV5-1 to TRBJ1-4, with D possibly TRBD1 on 5 matching bases. The germline gives CDR1 SGHRS, CDR2 YFSETQ. Trimming removed 5 bases at V and 0 bases at J, with 8 bases between. The CDR3 contains 14 residues. In DNA, the CDR3 is TGCGCCAGCAGATGGACACCAACTAATGAAAAACTGTTTTTT. Residues: CASRWTPTNEKLFF.

This chain's CDR3 is CASSNRDRGHYEQYF. CDR3 coding DNA: TGTGCCAGCAGCAACCGGGACAGGGGTCACTACGAGCAGTACTTC. This chain joins TRBV3-1 (or the pseudogene TRBV3-2) and TRBJ2-7; 10 bases match TRBD1. Germline values: CDR1 LGHDT, CDR2 YNNKEL (reference sequence). The CDR3 contains 15 residues. V shed 5 bases and J 3 bases; nucleotides not matched to a gene: 7.

DNA of the CDR3: TGTGCCAGCAGTGATAGGGGGGGTCTCGTCGCAGATACGCAGTATTTT. Its translation is CASSDRGGLVADTQYF. The rearrangement links TRBV25-1 to TRBJ2-3; maybe TRBD2 (7 bases). CDR1 is MGHDK, CDR2 SYGVNS, per germline. V was shortened by 3 bases and J by 4 bases, with 17 bases between the two germline ends. The CDR3 sequence is 16 residues long.

The rearrangement joins TRBV28 to TRBJ1-4; a possible D gene is TRBD1 (5 bases). The CDR3 covers 14 residues. In germline, CDR1 is MDHEN, CDR2 SYDVKM. V was trimmed by 3 bases and J by 3 bases, leaving 8 bases between them. The CDR3: CASSFQGANEKLFF. DNA of the CDR3: TGTGCCAGCAGTTTTCAAGGGGCTAATGAAAAACTGTTTTTT.

The J gene is TRBJ2-3, the V gene TRBV2, with D perhaps TRBD2 (5 bases). The CDR3 has 14 residues. V was cut by 3 bases and J by 4 bases, with 11 bases left in between. Germline V CDR1 and CDR2: SNHLY, FYNNEI. As DNA, the CDR3 is TGTGCCAGCAGTGAGGAGGTGGTCGCAGATACGCAGTATTTT. It encodes CASSEEVVADTQYF.

This rearrangement joins TRBV5-4 to TRBJ2-3, with 8 positions matching TRBD1. CDR3 length equals 16 residues. Germline trimming cut 4 bases from V and 5 bases from J; bases unmatched to any gene: 12. Germline values: CDR1 SGHNT, CDR2 YYREEE (reference sequence). CDR3 DNA sequence: TGTGCCAGCAGCACCCCCGGACAGGGAAAGCAAGATACGCAGTATTTT. Amino acid sequence: CASSTPGQGKQDTQYF.

The chain has TRBV27 and TRBJ2-7, with D possibly being TRBD1 (5 bases). Germline V gives CDR1 MNHEY, CDR2 SMNVEV (reference sequence). Deletions cut 0 bases from V and 2 bases from J, with 11 bases between. This CDR3 is built from 15 residues. The CDR3 reads CASSLSRTPTYEQYF. CDR3 sequence (DNA): TGTGCCAGCAGTTTATCCAGGACACCTACCTACGAGCAGTACTTC.

The chain combines TRBV9 with TRBJ1-1, with D perhaps matching TRBD1 (6 bases). Germline CDR1 reads SGDLS; CDR2 reads YYNGEE. The V end lost 4 bases, the J end lost 3 bases, and 19 bases lay between the germline ends. The CDR3 is made up of 16 amino acids. CDR3 amino acids: CASSRSPTGKDTEAFF. The CDR3 coding sequence is TGTGCCAGCAGCCGAAGTCCCACAGGGAAGGACACTGAAGCTTTCTTT.

This chain joins TRBV3-1 (or the pseudogene TRBV3-2) and TRBJ1-5; D is ambiguous. Germline V gene lookup returns CDR1 LGHDT and CDR2 YNNKEL (reference sequence). CDR3 length: 12 residues. V shed 4 bases and J shed 9 bases, with 10 bases lying between them. The CDR3 region has the DNA TGTGCCAGCAGCCCGCAAGTCGGGCCCCAGCATTTT. Its protein is CASSPQVGPQHF.

This rearrangement joins TRBV18 to TRBJ1-2; 9 bases align to TRBD1. Per the germline V gene, CDR1 is KGHSH and CDR2 is LQKENI. V was pared by 5 bases and J by 0 bases, with 1 base of the junction left unmatched. This CDR3 spans 14 amino acids. This CDR3 is CASSRTGANYGYTF. Here the CDR3 DNA reads TGTGCCAGCTCAAGGACAGGGGCTAACTATGGCTACACCTTC.

V gene TRBV7-2 combines with J gene TRBJ2-2; 8 positions match TRBD2. The CDR3 is made up of 16 amino acids. The ends lost 1 base at V and 6 bases at J; junction bases unmatched: 7. Germline V gene lookup returns CDR1 SGHTA and CDR2 FQGNSA. CDR3 coding DNA: TGTGCCAGCAGCTTAGGTGGTCGGGGGGGCTCCGGGGAGCTGTTTTTT. Protein sequence: CASSLGGRGGSGELFF.

The chain recombines TRBV9 with TRBJ2-7, with 10 bases lining up with TRBD1. CDR1 and CDR2 from the germline V gene are SGDLS and YYNGEE. V dropped 4 bases and J dropped 1; count of bases not matched to a gene: 5. CDR3 length: 15 residues. The CDR3 nucleotides read TGTGCCAGCAGCCCGGGACAGGGGTTGTCCTACGAGCAGTACTTC. Translation: CASSPGQGLSYEQYF. The whole variable domain, remainder taken from reference TRBV9 and TRBJ2-7, is DSGVTQTPKHLITATGQRVTLRCSPRSGDLSVYWYQQSLDQGLQFLIQYYNGEERAKGNILERFSAQQFPDLHSELNLSSLELGDSALYFCASSPGQGLSYEQYFGPGTRLTVT.